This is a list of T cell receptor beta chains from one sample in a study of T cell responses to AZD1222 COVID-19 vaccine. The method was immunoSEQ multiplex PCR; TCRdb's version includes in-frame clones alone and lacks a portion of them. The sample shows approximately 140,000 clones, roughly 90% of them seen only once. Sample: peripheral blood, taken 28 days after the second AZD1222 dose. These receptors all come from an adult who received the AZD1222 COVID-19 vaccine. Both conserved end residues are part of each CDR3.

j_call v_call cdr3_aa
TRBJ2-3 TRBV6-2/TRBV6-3 CASSPGQGSTDTQYF
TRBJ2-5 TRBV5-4 CASSKGAEETQYF
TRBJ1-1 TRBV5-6 CASSLERAVGRGHTEAFF
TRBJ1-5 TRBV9 CASSVGDLGKPQHF
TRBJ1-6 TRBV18 CASSVQREASPLHF
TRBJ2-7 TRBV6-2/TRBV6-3 CASSYNSGSLSYEQYF
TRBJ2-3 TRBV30 CAWSISGGTDTQYF
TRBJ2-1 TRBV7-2 CASSLALYEQFF
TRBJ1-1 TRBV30 CAWSGTENTEAFF
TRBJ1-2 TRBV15 CATSRDQGANYGYTF
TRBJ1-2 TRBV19 CASTPRQGAVYGYTF
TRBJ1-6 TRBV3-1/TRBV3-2 CASSQVTGAGSPLHF
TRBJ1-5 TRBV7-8 CASSFLGQISNQPQHF
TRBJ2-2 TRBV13 CASSFGGSTGELFF
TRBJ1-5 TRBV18 CASSARQGSSNQPQHF
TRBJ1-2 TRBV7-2 CASSFVGTGKVVWYTF
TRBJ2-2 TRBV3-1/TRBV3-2 CASTPASYTGELFF
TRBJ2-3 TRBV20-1 CSASSLSGGAKDTQYF
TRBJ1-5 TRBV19 CASSIVGSRGDQPQHF
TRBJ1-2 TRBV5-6 CASSLTGQGAYGYTF
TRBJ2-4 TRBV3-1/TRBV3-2 CASSSKGHKNIQCF
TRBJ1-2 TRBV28 CASRPRLGSYGYTF
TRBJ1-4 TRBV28 CASSRQGSSNEKLFF
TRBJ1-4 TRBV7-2 CASSLARGTNEKLFF
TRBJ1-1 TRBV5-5 CASSFEGFSDTEAFF
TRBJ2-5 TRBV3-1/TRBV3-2 CASCLQLGPQYF
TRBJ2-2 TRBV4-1 CASSQDPTFGELFF
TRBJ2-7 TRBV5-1 CASSVGGGDAHEQYF
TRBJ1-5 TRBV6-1 CASSDRAREVSNQPQHF
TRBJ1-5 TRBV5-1 CASSLGISGDQPQHF
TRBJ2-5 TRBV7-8 CASSLDGLAEETQYF
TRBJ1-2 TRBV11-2 CASSLEGGINYGYTF
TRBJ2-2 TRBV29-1 CSVDGSTGELFF
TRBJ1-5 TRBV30 CAWQTGGDGQPQHF
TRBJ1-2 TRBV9 CASSLGGNYGYTF
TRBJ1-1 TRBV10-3 CAISEGKGGGNTEAFF
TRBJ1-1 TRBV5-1 CASSLGGPNAEAFF
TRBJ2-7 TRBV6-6 CASSYPDNYYEQYF
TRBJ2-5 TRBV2 CASRRDGQETQYF
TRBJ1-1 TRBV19 CAGRDRDLYTNTEAFF
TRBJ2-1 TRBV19 CASSTRSSGRVSSYNEQFF
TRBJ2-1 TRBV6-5 CASSYSWGNEQFF
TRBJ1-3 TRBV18 CASSPNGGNTIYF
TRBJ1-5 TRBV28 CASSFRRDRADQPQHF
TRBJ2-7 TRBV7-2 CASSLALSGRIQYF
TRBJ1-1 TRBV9 CASSGHPGNTEAFF